This T cell receptor beta chain was recorded in a study of cytomegalovirus exposure and HLA in healthy donors. Only in-frame clones appear in the TCRdb table, and some are missing; sequencing was by immunoSEQ multiplex PCR. The profile shows about 280,000 clones, approximately 87% of them singletons. The CDR3 covers 14 residues. Looked up from germline, CDR1 is LNHDA and CDR2 is SQIVND (reference sequence). Trimming cost V 0 bases and J 4 bases, with 9 bases left between them. The TCR was taken from a woman younger than 35 in good health and CMV-seronegative. The chain couples TRBV19 to TRBJ1-1; D might be TRBD1 (5 bases). Material: PBMCs. The CDR3 DNA reads as TGTGCCAGTAGTATAGATGTGGGGCCCACTGAAGCTTTCTTT. This sequence encodes CASSIDVGPTEAFF.